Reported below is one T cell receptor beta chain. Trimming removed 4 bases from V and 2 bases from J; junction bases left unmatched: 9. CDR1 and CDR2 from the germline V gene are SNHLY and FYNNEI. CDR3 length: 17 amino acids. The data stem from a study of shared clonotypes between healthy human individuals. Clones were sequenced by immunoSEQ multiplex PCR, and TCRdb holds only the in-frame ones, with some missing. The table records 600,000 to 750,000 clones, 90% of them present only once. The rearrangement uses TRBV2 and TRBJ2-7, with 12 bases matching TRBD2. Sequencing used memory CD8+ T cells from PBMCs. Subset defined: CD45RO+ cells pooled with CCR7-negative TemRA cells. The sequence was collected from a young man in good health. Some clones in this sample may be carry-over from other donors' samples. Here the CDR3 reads CASSVWTSGTSPYEQYF. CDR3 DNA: TGTGCCAGCAGTGTTTGGACTAGCGGGACCTCCCCCTACGAGCAGTACTTC.